This T cell receptor beta chain came from a study of blood T cell repertoires in COVID-19. Whole-study context: PBMCs, B-cell-depleted T cells, or T cells provided the cDNA or gDNA that made up the material.

V shed 0 bases and J shed 5 bases, with 8 bases lying between them. This CDR3 has 14 amino acids. CDR1 and CDR2 (germline): MDHEN, SYDVKM. This clone was detected ten times or more. The cohort comprised adults aged roughly 18 to 90 years residing in 24 US areas. The data were produced by immunoSEQ multiplex PCR, yet TCRdb's version contains in-frame clones alone and is incomplete. Of about 270,000 clones listed, 88% are singletons. The gene calls are TRBV28 and TRBJ1-5; a possible D gene is TRBD1 (5 bases). This TCR derives from a woman between 50 and 59 years old who had recovered from COVID-19. The sample consisted of PBMCs or T cells enriched from blood (not recorded which). The CDR3 nucleotides read TGTGCCAGCAGTTTATGGGCAGGGTATCAGCCCCAGCATTTT. Encoded protein: CASSLWAGYQPQHF.